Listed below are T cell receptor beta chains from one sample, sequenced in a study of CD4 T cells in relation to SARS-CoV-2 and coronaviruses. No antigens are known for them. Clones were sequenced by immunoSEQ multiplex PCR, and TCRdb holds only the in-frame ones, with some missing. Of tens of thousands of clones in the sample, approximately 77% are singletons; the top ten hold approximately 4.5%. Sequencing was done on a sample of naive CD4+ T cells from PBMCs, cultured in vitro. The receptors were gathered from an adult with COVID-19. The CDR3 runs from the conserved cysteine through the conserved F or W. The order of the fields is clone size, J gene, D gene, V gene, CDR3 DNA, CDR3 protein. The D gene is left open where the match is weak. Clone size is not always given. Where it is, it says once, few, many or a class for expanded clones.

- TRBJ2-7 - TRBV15 TGTGCCACCAGCAGTCAGGGGGGCGGGTACGAGCAGTACTTC CATSSQGGGYEQYF
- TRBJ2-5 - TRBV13 TGTGCCAGCCGCCGGAGGCTAGCGCGAACGAGGGGGGAGACCCAGTACTTC CASRRRLARTRGETQYF
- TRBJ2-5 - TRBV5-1 TGCGCCAGCAGCTTGGCGCCTTCGCAAGAGACCCAGTACTTC CASSLAPSQETQYF
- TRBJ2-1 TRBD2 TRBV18 TGTGCCAGCTCACCACTTGCGGGAGACTCCTACAATGAGCAGTTCTTC CASSPLAGDSYNEQFF
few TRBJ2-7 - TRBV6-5 TGTGCCAGCAGCCAAGCCGGGACCAGCTACGAGCAGTACTTC CASSQAGTSYEQYF
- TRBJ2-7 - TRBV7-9 TGTGCCAGCAGCCAATCTGCCTACGAGCAGTACTTC CASSQSAYEQYF
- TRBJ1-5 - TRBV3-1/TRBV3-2 TGTGCCAGCAGCCAAGATCTTGTAAATAGCGGCAATCAGCCCCAGCATTTT CASSQDLVNSGNQPQHF
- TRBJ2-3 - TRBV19 TGTGCCAGTAGTATAGACGGGTCGGCGGATACGCAGTATTTT CASSIDGSADTQYF
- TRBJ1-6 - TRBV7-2 TGTGCCAGCAGCTCAAACCGGGACATCTCTTCACCCCTCCACTTT CASSSNRDISSPLHF
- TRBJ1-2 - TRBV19 TGTGCCAGTAGTGACAGGCCCTATGGCTACACCTTC CASSDRPYGYTF
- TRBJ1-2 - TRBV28 TGTGCCAGCAGTTTTCGGGGGGCGACGTCTAACTATGGCTACACCTTC CASSFRGATSNYGYTF
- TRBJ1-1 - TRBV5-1 TGCGCCAGCAGCTTGGGTGCTGGGAACACTGAAGCTTTCTTT CASSLGAGNTEAFF
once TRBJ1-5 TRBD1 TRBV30 TGTGCCTGGAGTGAGGACAGGGGGCGAGCTCAGCCCCAGCATTTT CAWSEDRGRAQPQHF
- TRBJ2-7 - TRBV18 TGTGCCAGCTCACCCGGGCGTCACTCCTACGAGCAGTACTTC CASSPGRHSYEQYF
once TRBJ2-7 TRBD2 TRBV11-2 TGTGCCAGCAGCCCGACGGGGGATTGGCGGGGGGCCTCAGGGCAGTACTTC CASSPTGDWRGASGQYF